One sample yielded the 16 T cell receptor beta chains listed below, sequenced in a study of beta chain features in type 1 diabetes. Overall study findings and caveats: Shorter TCRB CDR3s, moderately but significantly so, marked every one of the four CD4+ subsets in Type 1 diabetes patients.

As every portion of the isolated RNA was reverse transcribed, the sequencing read expressed TCRB transcripts. Generated by immunoSEQ multiplex PCR, the TCRdb table keeps only in-frame clones and is missing some. The data show about 340,000 clones, roughly 13% seen once. These receptors have no identified antigens. Sample: naive CD4+ T cells from blood. The receptors derive from a woman between 18 and 30 years old with type 1 diabetes.

This clone turned up a few times. The V and J genes are TRBV7-2 and TRBJ2-3; 9 bases match TRBD2. V was clipped by 1 base and J by 5 bases; unmatched bases: 13. Germline V gives CDR1 SGHTA, CDR2 FQGNSA. This CDR3 region has 18 residues. The CDR3 sequence is CASSLGSGGRAKGDTQYF. CDR3 bases: TGTGCCAGCAGCTTAGGTTCCGGCGGGAGGGCCAAGGGAGATACGCAGTATTTT.

This sequence joins TRBV11-2 and TRBJ2-4; D is uncertain. Looked up from germline, CDR1 is SGHAT and CDR2 is FQNNGV. CDR3 length: 14 amino acids. Trimming left V 5 bases short and J 0 bases short, with 8 bases between. Here the CDR3 reads CASSRRLAKNIQYF. For the CDR3, the DNA is TGTGCCAGCAGCCGACGACTAGCCAAAAACATTCAGTACTTC.

V and J are TRBV15 and TRBJ2-7; weak D call: TRBD1 (8 bases). With 5 bases removed from V and 2 bases from J, the gap between germline ends came to 34 bases. The CDR3 extends over 21 amino acids. In germline, CDR1 is LNHNV, CDR2 YYDKDF (reference sequence). The CDR3, as DNA: TGTGCCACCAGCGCAGACCTGGCGACAGGGGTTAGTGGGACTACCCCCTACGAGCAGTACTTC. It specifies CATSADLATGVSGTTPYEQYF.

Only a few counts were recorded for this clone. At one end the junction does not follow the germline gene, possibly because of a read error. V and J are TRBV28 and TRBJ2-7; D may be TRBD2 (6 bases). The CDR3 runs to 11 residues. In germline, CDR1 is MDHEN, CDR2 SYDVKM. The CDR3: CASRGGPGLSF. CDR3 DNA: TGTGCCAGCAGGGGGGGACCGGGACTGTCGTTC.

The chain couples TRBV6-1 to TRBJ2-3, with 14 bases that match TRBD2. This CDR3 has 14 residues. V was clipped by 6 bases and J by 4 bases; unmatched bases: 0. Germline CDR1 MNHNS, CDR2 SASEGT. Here the CDR3 DNA reads TGTGCCAGCAGGGGACTAGCGGGAGCAGATACGCAGTATTTT. Protein sequence: CASRGLAGADTQYF.

The J gene is TRBJ2-7, the V gene TRBV5-1, with D perhaps TRBD1 (5 bases). There are 12 residues in the CDR3. The V and J ends lost 4 bases and 4 bases respectively, with 9 bases between them. Germline V lookup: CDR1 SGHRS, CDR2 YFSETQ. The DNA of the CDR3 is TGCGCCAGCAGCGAACCAGGGTACGAGCAGTACTTC. Translated, it gives CASSEPGYEQYF.

The J gene is TRBJ1-2, the V gene TRBV10-3; a weak D match, TRBD1 (5 bases). Germline CDR1 and CDR2: ENHRY and SYGVKD. The CDR3 is 14 amino acids. V was cut by 7 bases and J by 4 bases, with 16 bases left in between. For the CDR3, the DNA is TGTGCCATCACCCCGACAGTAAACGGCTATGGCTACACCTTC. This gives the protein CAITPTVNGYGYTF.

V and J are TRBV11-2 and TRBJ2-7; possible D gene TRBD2, 6 bases. CDR1 and CDR2 from the germline V gene are SGHAT and FQNNGV. Trimming left V 6 bases short and J 5 bases short, with 17 bases between. The CDR3 consists of 14 residues. CDR3 coding DNA: TGTGCCAGCAGTTCAGGCGTGGGCGGGGACGAGCAGTACGTC. Protein product: CASSSGVGGDEQYV.

J is TRBJ1-2 and V is TRBV15, with 8 bases fitting TRBD1. The CDR3 sequence is 17 residues long. In germline, CDR1 is LNHNV, CDR2 YYDKDF (reference sequence). Trimming cost V 0 bases and J 2 bases; bases outside gene matches: 8. Here the CDR3 reads CATSRDRAGGENYGYTF. CDR3 DNA: TGTGCCACCAGCAGAGATAGGGCAGGGGGCGAGAACTATGGCTACACCTTC.

The rearrangement links TRBV18 to TRBJ1-1, with unresolved D. Germline lookup yields CDR1 KGHSH and CDR2 LQKENI. V lost 6 bases, J lost 4 bases, and 12 bases lay in between. The CDR3 is 13 amino acids. The CDR3 DNA reads TGTGCCAGCTCCCCCGGGGTACTCACTGAAGCTTTCTTT. Translated, it gives CASSPGVLTEAFF.

This sequence joins TRBV27 and TRBJ1-3; D remains ambiguous. This CDR3 contains 11 residues. Germline V gene lookup returns CDR1 MNHEY and CDR2 SMNVEV (reference sequence). The V and J ends lost 8 bases and 1 base respectively, with 3 bases between them. The CDR3: CASRSGNTIYF. CDR3 DNA sequence: TGTGCCAGCCGTTCTGGAAACACCATATATTTT.

The chain joins TRBV27 to TRBJ2-3; 7 nucleotides line up with TRBD2. The CDR3 is 15 residues long. V trimming: 5 bases; J trimming: 3 bases; junction bases outside the gene matches: 8. CDR1 and CDR2 from the germline V gene are MNHEY and SMNVEV (reference sequence). CDR3 in DNA: TGTGCCAGCAGTGAGCGGGGAGCAAGGACAGATACGCAGTATTTT. It specifies CASSERGARTDTQYF.

The rearrangement uses TRBV7-2 and TRBJ2-3, with 9 bases that match TRBD2. Trimming removed 2 bases from V and 3 bases from J; junction bases left unmatched: 3. CDR3 length: 15 amino acids. The germline V gene encodes CDR1 SGHTA and CDR2 FQGNSA. CDR3 DNA: TGTGCCAGCAGCTTAAATAGCGGGAGAACAGATACGCAGTATTTT. It is translated as CASSLNSGRTDTQYF.

The sample holds a few counts of this clone. The rearrangement joins TRBV12-5 to TRBJ2-1, with 12 bases identical to TRBD1. The CDR3 is 16 residues long. Germline V gives CDR1 LGHNT, CDR2 FRNRAP. V dropped 2 bases and J dropped 8; count of bases not matched to a gene: 7. The CDR3 DNA sequence: TGTGCTAGTGGTTTGACAGCCGGGACAGGGGGCGATGAGCAGTTCTTC. Its translation is CASGLTAGTGGDEQFF.

The chain employs TRBV30 and TRBJ1-5; 8 nucleotides agree with TRBD1. The junction had 6 bases not matched to a gene; V was cut back by 5 bases and J by 6 bases. The CDR3 consists of 13 residues. Looked up from germline, CDR1 is GTSNPN and CDR2 is SVGIG (reference sequence). The CDR3 sequence is CAWQDRAGQPQHF. CDR3 bases: TGTGCCTGGCAGGACAGGGCGGGTCAGCCCCAGCATTTT.

This clone was picked up a small number of times. The gene calls are TRBV2 and TRBJ2-1; D gene unclear. CDR1 SNHLY and CDR2 FYNNEI come from the germline V gene. This CDR3 spans 15 amino acids. V lost 7 bases and J lost 2, with 15 bases in between. CDR3 nucleotides: TGTGCCAGCACCCTCCAGGTATATACCTACAATGAGCAGTTCTTC. It translates to CASTLQVYTYNEQFF.